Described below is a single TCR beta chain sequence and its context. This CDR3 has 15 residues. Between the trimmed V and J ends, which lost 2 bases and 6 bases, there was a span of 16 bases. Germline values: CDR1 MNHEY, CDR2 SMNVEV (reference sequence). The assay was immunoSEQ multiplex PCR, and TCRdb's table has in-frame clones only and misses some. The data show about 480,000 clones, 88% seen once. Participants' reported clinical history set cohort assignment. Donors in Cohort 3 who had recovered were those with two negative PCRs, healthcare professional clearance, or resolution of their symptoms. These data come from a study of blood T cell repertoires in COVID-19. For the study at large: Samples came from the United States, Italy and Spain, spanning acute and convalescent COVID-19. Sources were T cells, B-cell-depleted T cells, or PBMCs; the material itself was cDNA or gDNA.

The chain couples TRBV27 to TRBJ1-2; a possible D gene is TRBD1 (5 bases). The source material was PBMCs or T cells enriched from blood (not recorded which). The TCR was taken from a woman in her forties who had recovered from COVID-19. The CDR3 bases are TGTGCCAGCAGTTTAAGGGGTCGGGGGGTGAATGGCTACACCTTC. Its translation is CASSLRGRGVNGYTF.